What follows describes a single T cell receptor (beta chain). Blood sampling took place at baseline, cycle 4 day 1, and cycle 7 day 1. Sequencing was performed with immunoSEQ multiplex PCR; in TCRdb, only in-frame clones are kept and a portion is missing. The sample shows approximately 58,000 clones, more than 70% of them seen only once. This sample stems from a study of OX40 agonist ivuxolimab in advanced cancers. Looking at the study overall: It was ivuxolimab, an agonistic anti-OX40 (CD134) antibody, that patients were treated with. Dose-escalation cases comprised hepatocellular carcinoma, melanoma, renal cell or head and neck cancer. Of mixed ages from about 23 to 90 and averaging roughly 64 years, the group was approximately 80% male.

The CDR3 contains 14 residues. Germline CDR1 and CDR2: SGHRS and YFSETQ. V gene TRBV5-1 combines with J gene TRBJ2-5, with unresolved D. The last part of the DNA fits TRBJ2-7 better; the J call may be wrong. This receptor was identified in an adult with an advanced solid tumor such as melanoma, head and neck, liver or kidney cancer. The source material was CD4+ or CD8+ T cells sorted from blood, sampled in a trial of the OX40 agonist ivuxolimab. CDR3 sequence reads: CASSLGVSSYEQYF. The CDR3 nucleotides are TGCGCCAGCAGCTTGGGCGTGAGCTCCTACGAGCAGTACTTC.